This entry features one T cell receptor (beta chain) sequence. Original processing notes: The assay estimated nucleated cells by amplifying reference gene primers. The assay was immunoSEQ multiplex PCR, and TCRdb's table has in-frame clones only and misses some. The V and J calls and clone size come from that table; D and trimming were worked out from the DNA. The sample carries approximately 140,000 clones, 75% to 90% recorded once. This sample stems from a study of blood T cell repertoires in COVID-19. This CDR3 comprises 14 residues. The J gene is TRBJ2-1, the V gene TRBV21-1; the table calls TRBD2, which could not be checked here. TRBV21-1 corresponds to a pseudogene. Sequencing was done on a sample of PBMCs or T cells enriched from blood (not recorded which). The TCR was taken from a woman aged 45 to 65 who had recovered from COVID-19. The CDR3 protein is CASSPRTSGGSVVF. In DNA, the CDR3 is TGTGCCAGCAGCCCCCGGACTAGCGGGGGGTCTGTGGTCTTC.